Listed here are 5 T cell receptor beta chains from one sample, sequenced in a study of T-cell reconstitution after alpha-beta-depleted transplantation in children. Preparation of the TCRbeta library was carried out with unique molecular identifiers. TCRdb re-called the PCR reads through MiXCR, storing one row per CDR3 protein. The table shows over 150,000 distinct CDR3 sequences, with 13% to 15% occurring only once. Sequenced material: PBMCs from the stem cell graft donor, taken from the stem cell graft. These receptors came from a human donor who donated a stem cell graft to a child with acute lymphoblastic leukemia.

Ten or more counts support this clonotype. The J gene is TRBJ2-2, the V gene TRBV20-1, with 9 bases that match TRBD1. Germline V gene sequence: CDR1 DFQATT, CDR2 SNEGSKA (reference sequence). The CDR3 is made up of 14 amino acids. The J segment lost 3 bases and the V segment lost 6 bases, leaving 5 bases of the junction unmatched. The CDR3 nucleotides are TGCAGTGCGGGGACAGGGTTCGACACCGGGGAGCTGTTTTTT. Protein product: CSAGTGFDTGELFF.

In regard to this clonotype: It may be a read error: a sequence one base away is much more abundant. This chain connects TRBV29-1 to TRBJ1-1, with TRBD1 identical over 9 bases. Germline CDR1 is SQVTM and CDR2 is ANQGSEA. The CDR3 extends over 14 amino acids. V was pared by 6 bases and J by 5 bases, with 10 bases of the junction left unmatched. The DNA for the CDR3 is TGCAGCGTCCGAGTACAGGGGGCTGTAACTGAAGCTTTCTTT. Translating it yields CSVRVQGAVTEAFF.

In its sample, this clonotype was seen many times. The V and J genes are TRBV5-6 and TRBJ1-1; D gene uncertain. The CDR3 sequence is 14 residues long. Germline V gene sequence: CDR1 SGHDT, CDR2 YYEEEE. The V and J ends lost 0 bases and 2 bases respectively, with 8 bases between them. The CDR3 region is CASSLEPGNTEAFF. DNA for the CDR3: TGTGCCAGCAGCTTGGAACCGGGCAACACTGAAGCTTTCTTT.

This clonotype came up a few times. The V and J genes are TRBV28 and TRBJ2-7; D is undetermined. This CDR3 has 14 amino acids. The V gene lost 5 bases and the J gene lost 7 bases, with 18 bases spanning the gap. Germline CDR1 and CDR2: MDHEN and SYDVKM. CDR3: CASSRSYGAEEQYF. The CDR3 coding sequence is TGTGCCAGCAGTCGGTCCTACGGAGCCGAGGAGCAGTACTTC.

This clonotype appeared many times. The chain carries TRBV12-3 or TRBV12-4 and TRBJ2-5; D not resolved. The CDR3 loop spans 16 amino acids. The V end was cut by 5 bases, the J end by 2 bases, with 18 bases between. The CDR3 sequence: CASSQQFRRKQETQYF. CDR3 nucleotides: TGTGCCAGCAGTCAACAATTCCGGCGAAAACAAGAGACCCAGTACTTC.